Sequencing of this T cell receptor beta chain was carried out in a study of graft-versus-host responses after intestinal transplantation. General study findings and limits: Researchers found GvH clones in recipient marrow, and some showed up first in ileum or blood. High graft-versus-host to host-versus-graft T cell clonal ratios marked allografts of patients with graft-donor macrochimerism.

The V gene's germline CDR1 is SGDLS and CDR2 YYNGEE. The CDR3 length is 15 residues. Deletions cut 3 bases from V and 5 bases from J, with 17 bases between. A remark on this clone: What it recognizes is unknown.

Using immunoSEQ multiplex PCR, the repertoire was profiled, and TCRdb retains in-frame clones only, with some absent. The data contain 45,000 to 50,000 clones, about 93% of them singletons. This TCR was sampled from a human donor who was the organ donor for an intestinal transplant. The source was unstimulated CD4+ T cells sorted from spleen or lymph node cells, collected before transplant. The chain recombines TRBV9 with TRBJ1-2; D not resolved. CDR3 bases: TGTGCCAGCAGCGCCGAAGGGCATCCGGGGTATGGCTACACCTTC. Protein: CASSAEGHPGYGYTF. The complete variable domain, with remaining parts taken from reference TRBV9 and TRBJ1-2, reads DSGVTQTPKHLITATGQRVTLRCSPRSGDLSVYWYQQSLDQGLQFLIQYYNGEERAKGNILERFSAQQFPDLHSELNLSSLELGDSALYFCASSAEGHPGYGYTFGSGTRLTVV.